Listed here are 25 T cell receptor beta chains from one sample, sequenced in a study of a mutant IDH1 vaccine in newly diagnosed glioma. Time point meaning: week 35, safety follow-up. Vaccination comprised doses that each held 300 ug of mutant IDH1 20-mer peptide, plus topical imiquimod. The protocol was immunoSEQ multiplex PCR, while the TCRdb copy is restricted to in-frame clones and leaves out a portion. The repertoire has tens of thousands of clones, around four fifths of them found once; the top ten carry approximately 4%. No antigens are known for them. Material: PBMCs, obtained from a glioma patient whose treatment included an IDH1 peptide vaccine. All receptors derive from a woman under 30 with glioma.

The V and J genes are TRBV9 and TRBJ1-6, with TRBD1 matching 7 bases. Germline values: CDR1 SGDLS, CDR2 YYNGEE. Unmatched junction bases numbered 4, after V lost 0 bases and J lost 7 bases. The CDR3 totals 15 residues. The CDR3 region is CASSVEGGANSPLHF. DNA of the CDR3: TGTGCCAGCAGCGTAGAAGGGGGCGCCAATTCACCCCTCCACTTT.

Written as DNA, the CDR3 is TGCGCCAGCAGCTTGCCCACAGATACGCAGTATTTT. Translation gives CASSLPTDTQYF. V usage is TRBV5-1 and J usage is TRBJ2-3; D is unresolved. The CDR3 has 12 residues. The germline V and J ends were trimmed by 1 base and 2 bases, with 2 bases remaining between them. CDR1 is SGHRS and CDR2 is YFSETQ in the germline V gene.

As to this clone: Other nucleotide sequences in the sample specify the same CDR3. The chain has TRBV7-9 and TRBJ2-1; D uncertain. Trimming took off 0 bases at V and 2 bases at J, with 5 bases between the two ends. Germline CDR1 is SEHNR and CDR2 is FQNEAQ (reference sequence). The CDR3 consists of 14 residues. CDR3 protein: CASSLAGTYNEQFF. DNA for the CDR3: TGTGCCAGCAGCTTAGCAGGGACCTACAATGAGCAGTTCTTC.

This clone has just one count. The rearrangement uses TRBV9 and TRBJ2-7, with D tentatively TRBD2 (5 bases). The V end lost 0 bases, the J end lost 3 bases, and 13 bases lay between the germline ends. CDR3 length: 15 amino acids. Germline-derived CDR1 and CDR2 are SGDLS and YYNGEE. The CDR3 sequence is CASSVGGSGSYEQYF. The CDR3 bases are TGTGCCAGCAGCGTAGGAGGGTCGGGGAGCTACGAGCAGTACTTC.

The chain joins TRBV7-6 to TRBJ1-2, with TRBD1 as a possible D gene (6 bases). CDR1 is SGHVS and CDR2 is FNYEAQ in the germline V gene. Between the trimmed V and J ends, which lost 5 bases and 2 bases, there was a span of 9 bases. The length of the CDR3 is 13 residues. The CDR3 protein is CASSRGQNYGYTF. CDR3 nucleotide sequence: TGTGCCAGCAGCCGCGGACAGAACTATGGCTACACCTTC. The whole variable domain, remainder taken from reference TRBV7-6 and TRBJ1-2, is GAGVSQSPRYKVTKRGQDVALRCDPISGHVSLYWYRQALGQGPEFLTYFNYEAQQDKSGLPNDRFSAERPEGSISTLTIQRTEQRDSAMYRCASSRGQNYGYTFGSGTRLTVV.

The chain is built from TRBV5-6 and TRBJ2-3; possible D gene TRBD2, 5 bases. The length of the CDR3 is 13 residues. Looked up from germline, CDR1 is SGHDT and CDR2 is YYEEEE. V was cut by 0 bases and J by 4 bases, with 6 bases left in between. This CDR3 is CASSLGEPDTQYF. CDR3 DNA sequence: TGTGCCAGCAGCTTGGGGGAGCCAGATACGCAGTATTTT.

The V gene is TRBV5-6, the J gene TRBJ2-1; TRBD2 matches at 8 bases. This CDR3 region has 14 residues. Per the germline V gene, CDR1 is SGHDT and CDR2 is YYEEEE. Unmatched junction bases numbered 3, after V lost 3 bases and J lost 4 bases. The CDR3 DNA reads TGTGCCAGCAGCTCGGGGGGGCCATACAATGAGCAGTTCTTC. Its protein is CASSSGGPYNEQFF.

The chain joins TRBV5-1 to TRBJ2-5, with D uncertain. The CDR3 length is 14 residues. Germline loops: CDR1 SGHRS, CDR2 YFSETQ. V shed 4 bases and J shed 1 base, with 11 bases lying between them. The CDR3 region is CASSQGPFQETQYF. As DNA, the CDR3 is TGCGCCAGCAGCCAAGGACCGTTCCAAGAGACCCAGTACTTC.

The chain is built from TRBV4-3 and TRBJ1-6, with a tentative D call TRBD1 (6 bases). Germline CDR1 is LGHNA and CDR2 is YSLEER. The CDR3 contains 16 residues. The V end was cut by 1 base, the J end by 7 bases, with 14 bases between. The CDR3 DNA sequence: TGCGCCAGCAGCCAAGGGCCGGGGGCGGGAAATTCACCCCTCCACTTT. This gives the protein CASSQGPGAGNSPLHF.

The rearrangement links TRBV6-1 to TRBJ1-5, with 9 bases fitting TRBD1. Germline V gene sequence: CDR1 MNHNS, CDR2 SASEGT. The CDR3 contains 16 residues. The V segment lost 4 bases and the J segment 4 bases; nucleotides outside the gene matches: 8. The CDR3 loop reads CASSAIAGTGNQPQHF. The CDR3, as DNA: TGTGCCAGCAGTGCGATAGCCGGGACAGGGAATCAGCCCCAGCATTTT.

The chain joins TRBV11-3 to TRBJ1-1; D might be TRBD1 (5 bases). Germline lookup yields CDR1 SGHNT and CDR2 YENEEA. The CDR3 totals 17 residues. V lost 1 base and J lost 1, with 16 bases in between. The CDR3 sequence: CASSLGGVGTPNTEAFF. The CDR3 DNA follows: TGTGCCAGCAGCTTAGGAGGGGTGGGGACTCCGAACACTGAAGCTTTCTTT.

This rearrangement joins TRBV19 to TRBJ2-1; D not certain. The ends were cut back, 7 bases at V and 1 base at J, with 11 bases in the middle. Germline CDR1 and CDR2: LNHDA and SQIVND (reference sequence). The CDR3 spans 14 residues. CDR3 protein: CASTLGESYNEQFF. DNA of the CDR3: TGTGCCAGTACCCTTGGGGAATCCTACAATGAGCAGTTCTTC.

The rearrangement uses TRBV7-2 and TRBJ2-5; D unclear. V lost 4 bases and J lost 6, with 12 bases in between. The CDR3 extends over 13 amino acids. CDR1 is SGHTA, CDR2 FQGNSA, per germline. The CDR3 protein is CASSSDSIQTQYF. The CDR3 DNA reads TGTGCCAGCAGCTCCGACTCAATACAGACCCAGTACTTC.

On this clone itself: A read error may account for a junction end that differs from germline. This chain joins TRBV11-2 and TRBJ1-5; the match to TRBD1 covers 8 bases. The CDR3 has 14 amino acids. Germline CDR1 reads SGHAT; CDR2 reads FQNNGV. The CDR3: CASSVGTGNQPQHF. The CDR3 bases are TGTGCCAGCAGCGTGGGGACAGGCAACCAGCCCCAGCATTTT.

The V and J genes are TRBV7-8 and TRBJ1-3; TRBD1 matches 8 bases. CDR3 length equals 15 residues. Germline CDR1 and CDR2: SGHVS and FQNEAQ. The ends lost 4 bases at V and 2 bases at J; junction bases unmatched: 4. CDR3 in amino acids: CASSSRTGTGNTIYF. The CDR3 coding sequence is TGTGCCAGCAGCTCGCGGACAGGGACTGGAAACACCATATATTTT.

The gene calls are TRBV9 and TRBJ2-1; tentative D call: TRBD1 (7 bases). V dropped 3 bases and J dropped 6 bases, with 19 bases sitting between them. Germline V gene sequence: CDR1 SGDLS, CDR2 YYNGEE. The CDR3 loop spans 16 amino acids. The CDR3 loop reads CASSAHYRGGGNEQFF. CDR3 coding DNA: TGTGCCAGCAGCGCCCACTACAGGGGAGGAGGCAATGAGCAGTTCTTC.

V and J are TRBV11-3 and TRBJ2-2, with TRBD1 matching 10 bases. Looked up from germline, CDR1 is SGHNT and CDR2 is YENEEA. Trimming at V came to 5 bases and at J to 5 bases, leaving 14 bases not matched to a gene. This CDR3 spans 18 amino acids. CDR3 loop: CASSPGSGTGERTGELFF. The CDR3 bases are TGTGCCAGCAGCCCAGGATCCGGGACAGGGGAAAGGACCGGGGAGCTGTTTTTT. Together with reference TRBV11-3 and TRBJ2-2, the CDR3 gives the full variable domain: EAGVVQSPRYKIIEKKQPVAFWCNPISGHNTLYWYLQNLGQGPELLIRYENEEAVDDSQLPKDRFSAERLKGVDSTLKIQPAELGDSAVYLCASSPGSGTGERTGELFFGEGSRLTVL.

The chain employs TRBV10-1 and TRBJ1-1, with D maybe TRBD1 (5 bases). Germline-derived CDR1 and CDR2 are WNHNN and SYGVQD (reference sequence). This CDR3 is built from 12 residues. V was cut by 10 bases and J by 10 bases, with 19 bases left in between. DNA of the CDR3: TGCGCCACCCTCCCTCGCGACAGCGGAGCTTTCTTT. Translation: CATLPRDSGAFF.

The V gene is TRBV9, the J gene TRBJ2-3; the match to TRBD1 covers 9 bases. The CDR3 has 17 residues. The V gene's germline CDR1 is SGDLS and CDR2 YYNGEE. The V and J ends lost 1 base and 0 bases, in that order; junction bases with no gene match: 6. The CDR3 is CASSVMGTGFSTDTQYF. CDR3 nucleotide sequence: TGTGCCAGCAGCGTAATGGGGACAGGGTTCAGCACAGATACGCAGTATTTT.

The J gene is TRBJ2-7, the V gene TRBV6-6, with D hard to call. The ends were cut back, 2 bases at V and 3 bases at J, with 8 bases in the middle. Germline V gives CDR1 MNHNY, CDR2 SVGAGI (reference sequence). The CDR3 loop spans 13 amino acids. CDR3 protein: CASSYGVGYEQYF. The CDR3 coding sequence is TGTGCCAGCAGTTACGGGGTTGGCTACGAGCAGTACTTC.

The genes are TRBV28 and TRBJ1-1; 12 bases map to TRBD1. The ends lost 8 bases at V and 6 bases at J; junction bases unmatched: 10. The CDR3 runs 15 residues. Germline values: CDR1 MDHEN, CDR2 SYDVKM. The CDR3 protein is CASLGTGQGAPEAFF. Here the CDR3 DNA reads TGTGCCAGCTTAGGAACGGGACAGGGGGCCCCTGAAGCTTTCTTT.

This chain connects TRBV1 to TRBJ2-2; the D segment call TRBD2 is taken from the table without a DNA check. TRBV1 is a pseudogene locus. This CDR3 has 17 residues. Here the CDR3 DNA reads TGCACCAGCAGCCAATCGGGCCAGGAGGTAAACACCGGGGAGCTGTTTTTT. Residues: CTSSQSGQEVNTGELFF.

J is TRBJ1-1 and V is TRBV19; maybe TRBD1 (6 bases). The CDR3 is 13 residues long. V lost 6 bases to trimming and J lost 7 bases, with 15 bases between them. CDR1 LNHDA and CDR2 SQIVND come from the germline V gene (reference sequence). The CDR3 here is CASRTTGHGEAFF. For the CDR3, the DNA is TGTGCCAGTAGGACTACAGGGCACGGTGAAGCTTTCTTT.

The V gene is TRBV19, the J gene TRBJ1-1, with D perhaps matching TRBD1 (6 bases). Deletions cut 3 bases from V and 3 bases from J, with 14 bases between. CDR3 size: 15 residues. CDR1 and CDR2 (germline): LNHDA, SQIVND (reference sequence). Here the CDR3 DNA reads TGTGCCAGTAGTATGGTGGACAGAAGGTACACTGAAGCTTTCTTT. This sequence encodes CASSMVDRRYTEAFF.

The CDR3 here is CASSVGSQGGAYGYTF. The DNA for the CDR3 is TGTGCCAGCAGCGTAGGGTCACAGGGTGGTGCCTATGGCTACACCTTC. This rearrangement joins TRBV9 to TRBJ1-2, with D perhaps TRBD1 (6 bases). Deletions cut 0 bases from V and 4 bases from J, with 16 bases between. This CDR3 contains 16 residues. CDR1 and CDR2 (germline): SGDLS, YYNGEE.